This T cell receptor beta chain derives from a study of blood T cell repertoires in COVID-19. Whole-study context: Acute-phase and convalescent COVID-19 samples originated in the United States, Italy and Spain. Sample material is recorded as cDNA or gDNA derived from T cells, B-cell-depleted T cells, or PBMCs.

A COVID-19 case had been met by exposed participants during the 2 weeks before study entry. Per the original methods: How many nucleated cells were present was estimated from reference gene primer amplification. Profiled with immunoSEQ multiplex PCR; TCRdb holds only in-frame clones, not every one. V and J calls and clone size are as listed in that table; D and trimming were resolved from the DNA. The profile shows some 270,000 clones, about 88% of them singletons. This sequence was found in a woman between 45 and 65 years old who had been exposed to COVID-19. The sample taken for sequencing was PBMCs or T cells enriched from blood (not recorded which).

CDR3 residues: CASSSSGGTYSPLHF. The CDR3 bases are TGTGCCAGCAGCTCCTCTGGAGGAACGTATTCACCCCTCCACTTT. V gene TRBV7-9 combines with J gene TRBJ1-6, with unresolved D. Germline CDR1 is SEHNR and CDR2 is FQNEAQ (reference sequence). V shed 4 bases and J shed 8 bases, with 15 bases lying between them. The CDR3 totals 15 residues.